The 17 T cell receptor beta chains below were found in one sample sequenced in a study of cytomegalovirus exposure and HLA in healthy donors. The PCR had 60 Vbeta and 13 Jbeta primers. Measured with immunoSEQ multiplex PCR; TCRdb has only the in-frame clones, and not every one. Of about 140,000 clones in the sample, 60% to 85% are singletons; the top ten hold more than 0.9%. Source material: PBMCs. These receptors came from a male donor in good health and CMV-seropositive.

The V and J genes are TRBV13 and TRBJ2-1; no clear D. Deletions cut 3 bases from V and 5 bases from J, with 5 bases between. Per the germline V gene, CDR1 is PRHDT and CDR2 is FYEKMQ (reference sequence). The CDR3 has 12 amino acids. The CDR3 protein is CASSFPNNEQFF. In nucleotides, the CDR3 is TGTGCCAGCAGCTTCCCAAACAATGAGCAGTTCTTC.

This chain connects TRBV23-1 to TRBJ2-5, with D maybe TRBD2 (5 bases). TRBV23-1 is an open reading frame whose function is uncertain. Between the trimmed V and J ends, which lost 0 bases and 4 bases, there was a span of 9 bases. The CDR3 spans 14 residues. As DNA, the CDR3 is TGCGCCAGCAGTCAATCGCGGAGGTCAGAGACCCAGTACTTC. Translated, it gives CASSQSRRSETQYF.

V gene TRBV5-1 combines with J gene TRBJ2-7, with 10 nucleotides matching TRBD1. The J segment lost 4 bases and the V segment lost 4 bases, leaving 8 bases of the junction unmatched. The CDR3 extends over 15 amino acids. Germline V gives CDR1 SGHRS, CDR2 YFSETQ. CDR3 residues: CASSVPTGGKYEQYF. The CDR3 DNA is TGCGCCAGCAGCGTACCGACAGGGGGCAAGTACGAGCAGTACTTC.

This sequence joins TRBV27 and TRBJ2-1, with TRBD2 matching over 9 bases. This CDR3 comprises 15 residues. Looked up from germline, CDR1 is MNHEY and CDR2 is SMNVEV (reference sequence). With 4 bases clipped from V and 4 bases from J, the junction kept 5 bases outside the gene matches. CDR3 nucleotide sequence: TGTGCCAGCAGTTCAGCGGGGGGCCCTTACAATGAGCAGTTCTTC. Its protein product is CASSSAGGPYNEQFF.

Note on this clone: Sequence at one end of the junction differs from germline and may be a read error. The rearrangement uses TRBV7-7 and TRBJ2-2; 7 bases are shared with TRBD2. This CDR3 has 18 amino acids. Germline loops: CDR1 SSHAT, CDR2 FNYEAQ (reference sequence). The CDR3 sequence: CASSFLSSTSSYTGELFF. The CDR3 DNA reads TGTGCTAGCAGCTTTTTGTCTTCGACTAGCAGTTACACCGGGGAGCTGTTTTTT.

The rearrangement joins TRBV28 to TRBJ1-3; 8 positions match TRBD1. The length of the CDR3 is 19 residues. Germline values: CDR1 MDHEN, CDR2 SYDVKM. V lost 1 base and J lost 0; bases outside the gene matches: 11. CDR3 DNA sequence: TGTGCCAGCAGTTTATCACCCCTGACAGGGGCTACCTCTGGAAACACCATATATTTT. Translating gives CASSLSPLTGATSGNTIYF. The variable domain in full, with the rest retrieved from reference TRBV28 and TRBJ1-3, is DVKVTQSSRYLVKRTGEKVFLECVQDMDHENMFWYRQDPGLGLRLIYFSYDVKMKEKGDIPEGYSVSREKKERFSLILESASTNQTSMYLCASSLSPLTGATSGNTIYFGEGSWLTVV.

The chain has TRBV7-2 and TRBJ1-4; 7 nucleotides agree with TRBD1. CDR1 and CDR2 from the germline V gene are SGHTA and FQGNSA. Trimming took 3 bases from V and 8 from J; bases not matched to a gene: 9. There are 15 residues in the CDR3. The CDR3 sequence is CASSFRQGRGEKLFF. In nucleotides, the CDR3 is TGTGCCAGCAGCTTCAGACAGGGCCGGGGAGAAAAACTGTTTTTT.

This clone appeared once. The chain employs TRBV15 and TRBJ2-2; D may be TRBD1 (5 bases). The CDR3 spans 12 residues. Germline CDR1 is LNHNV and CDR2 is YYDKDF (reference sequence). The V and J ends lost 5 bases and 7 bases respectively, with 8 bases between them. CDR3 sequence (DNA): TGTGCCACCAGCGCAGGGCTCGGGGAGCTGTTTTTT. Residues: CATSAGLGELFF. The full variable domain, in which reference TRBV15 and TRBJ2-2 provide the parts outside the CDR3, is DAMVIQNPRYQVTQFGKPVTLSCSQTLNHNVMYWYQQKSSQAPKLLFHYYDKDFNNEADTPDNFQSRRPNTSFCFLDIRSPGLGDTAMYLCATSAGLGELFFGEGSRLTVL.

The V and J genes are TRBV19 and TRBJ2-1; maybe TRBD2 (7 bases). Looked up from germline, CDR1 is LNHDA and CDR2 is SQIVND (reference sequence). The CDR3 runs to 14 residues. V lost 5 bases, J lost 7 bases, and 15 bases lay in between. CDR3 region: CASSLMGGANEQFF. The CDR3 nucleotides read TGTGCCAGTAGTTTAATGGGGGGGGCGAATGAGCAGTTCTTC.

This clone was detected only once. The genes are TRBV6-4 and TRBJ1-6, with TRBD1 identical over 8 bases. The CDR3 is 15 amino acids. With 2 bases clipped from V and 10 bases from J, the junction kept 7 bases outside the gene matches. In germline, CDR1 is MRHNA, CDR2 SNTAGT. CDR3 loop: CASSDLPDRDSPLHF. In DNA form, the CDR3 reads TGTGCCAGCAGTGACCTCCCGGACAGGGACTCACCCCTCCACTTT.

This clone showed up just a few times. CDR3 sequence reads: CASSSGLAGGSDTQYF. The DNA for the CDR3 is TGCGCCAGCAGCTCAGGACTAGCGGGGGGGAGCGATACGCAGTATTTT. The chain recombines TRBV5-1 with TRBJ2-3, with 15 bases identical to TRBD2. The CDR3 sequence is 16 residues long. V lost 3 bases to trimming and J lost 6 bases; unmatched junction nucleotides: 5. CDR1 is SGHRS, CDR2 YFSETQ, per germline.

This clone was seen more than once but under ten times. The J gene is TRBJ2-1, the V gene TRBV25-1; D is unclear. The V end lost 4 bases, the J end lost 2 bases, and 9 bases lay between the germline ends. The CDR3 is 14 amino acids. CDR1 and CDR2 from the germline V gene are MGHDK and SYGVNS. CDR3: CASSVERTYNEQFF. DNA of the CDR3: TGTGCCAGCAGTGTAGAGAGGACCTACAATGAGCAGTTCTTC.

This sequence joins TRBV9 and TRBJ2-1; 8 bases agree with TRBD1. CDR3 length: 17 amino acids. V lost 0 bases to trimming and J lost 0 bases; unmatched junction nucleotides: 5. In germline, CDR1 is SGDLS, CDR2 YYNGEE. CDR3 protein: CASSVAGGFFSYNEQFF. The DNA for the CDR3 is TGTGCCAGCAGCGTAGCAGGGGGCTTCTTCTCCTACAATGAGCAGTTCTTC. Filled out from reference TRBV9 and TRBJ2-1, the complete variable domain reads DSGVTQTPKHLITATGQRVTLRCSPRSGDLSVYWYQQSLDQGLQFLIQYYNGEERAKGNILERFSAQQFPDLHSELNLSSLELGDSALYFCASSVAGGFFSYNEQFFGPGTRLTVL.

CDR3 nucleotide sequence: TGTGCCAGCAGCGTGGGAGTTAGCTCCTACGAGCAGTACTTC. This encodes CASSVGVSSYEQYF. V usage is TRBV9 and J usage is TRBJ2-7; TRBD2 is a possible D gene (5 bases). Germline V CDR1 and CDR2: SGDLS, YYNGEE. Trimming left V 2 bases short and J 0 bases short, with 9 bases between. There are 14 residues in the CDR3.

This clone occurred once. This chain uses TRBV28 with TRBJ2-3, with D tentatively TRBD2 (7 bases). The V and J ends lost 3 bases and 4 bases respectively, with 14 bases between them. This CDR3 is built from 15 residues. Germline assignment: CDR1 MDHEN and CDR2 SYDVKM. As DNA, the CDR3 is TGTGCCAGCAGTTTTGCGGGGAGGGGGGCAGATACGCAGTATTTT. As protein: CASSFAGRGADTQYF.

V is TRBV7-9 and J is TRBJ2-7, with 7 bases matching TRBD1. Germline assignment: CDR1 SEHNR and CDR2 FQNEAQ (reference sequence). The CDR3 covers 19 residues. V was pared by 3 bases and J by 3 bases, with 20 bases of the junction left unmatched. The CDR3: CASSFGRGQPLGVCYEQYF. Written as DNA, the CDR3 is TGTGCCAGCAGCTTCGGAAGGGGACAGCCGCTCGGGGTGTGCTACGAGCAGTACTTC.

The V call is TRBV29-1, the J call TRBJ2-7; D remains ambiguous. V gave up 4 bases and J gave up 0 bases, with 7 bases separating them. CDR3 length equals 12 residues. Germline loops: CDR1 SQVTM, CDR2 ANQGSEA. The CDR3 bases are TGCAGCGTTGTAGCAACCTCCTACGAGCAGTACTTC. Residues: CSVVATSYEQYF.